Listed below are T cell receptor beta chains from one sample, sequenced in a study of patients and donors after allogeneic stem cell transplantation. One entry per CDR3 protein, called by TCRdb with MiXCR from the RT-PCR reads. The table lists some 200,000 distinct CDR3 sequences, less than 45% of them singletons. What was sequenced was blood, either unsorted or a sorted T cell fraction (not recorded which). The source is a human donor who was either an allogeneic HSCT recipient or a stem cell or donor lymphocyte infusion donor (not recorded which). It is not recorded whose cells these are; they may come from a transplant donor. CDR3s include the opening cysteine and the closing phenylalanine or tryptophan. A D gene is named only where the DNA matches it firmly. Part of the rows lack a size; the others show once, few, many or a class for expanded clones.

>.|TRBV6-2/TRBV6-3|TRBD2|TRBJ2-5
CASSYSTLRETSDQETQYF
TGTGCCAGCAGTTACTCGACCCTAAGAGAAACTAGCGACCAAGAGACCCAGTACTTC
>few|TRBV7-9|.|TRBJ1-1
CASSLVQHFEAFF
TGTGCCAGCAGCTTAGTTCAGCACTTTGAAGCTTTCTTT
>few|TRBV5-6|.|TRBJ1-2
CASHGLRGYTF
TGTGCCAGCCACGGACTTCGGGGCTACACCTTC
>few|TRBV20-1|.|TRBJ1-1
CSASTVRGYDTEAFF
TGCAGTGCTAGTACAGTGCGAGGGTATGACACTGAAGCTTTCTTT
>.|TRBV6-5|TRBD2|TRBJ2-3
CASRYGTSGTSTDTQYF
TGTGCCAGCAGATACGGGACTAGCGGGACTAGCACAGATACGCAGTATTTT
>.|TRBV6-5|.|TRBJ2-2
CASSPELTGELFF
TGTGCCAGCAGTCCAGAGCTCACCGGGGAGCTGTTTTTT
>few|TRBV7-9|.|TRBJ1-1
CASKTTGNTEAFF
TGTGCCAGCAAAACGACAGGAAACACTGAAGCTTTCTTT
>.|TRBV2|.|TRBJ1-1
CASTHRISEAFF
TGTGCCAGCACCCACAGGATATCTGAAGCTTTCTTT
>few|TRBV11-3|TRBD2|TRBJ2-3
CASSLELTSELDTQYF
TGTGCCAGCAGCTTAGAGTTGACTAGCGAGTTGGATACGCAGTATTTT
>few|TRBV12-3/TRBV12-4|.|TRBJ1-1
CASSLGGSTEAFF
TGTGCCAGCAGCCTGGGGGGGAGCACTGAAGCTTTCTTT
>.|TRBV7-8|TRBD2|TRBJ2-1
CASVRELAGVPEQFF
TGTGCCAGCGTTCGGGAACTAGCGGGAGTACCTGAGCAGTTCTTC
>.|TRBV5-5|.|TRBJ1-5
CASSLGQVFNQPQHF
TGTGCCAGCAGCTTGGGACAGGTATTCAATCAGCCCCAGCATTTT
>.|TRBV4-3|.|TRBJ2-7
CASSPLAAAVAEQYF
TGCGCCAGCAGCCCCCTGGCGGCAGCGGTAGCGGAGCAGTACTTC
>.|TRBV12-3/TRBV12-4|.|TRBJ2-7
CASRRTGAYEQYF
TGTGCCAGCAGGCGGACGGGGGCCTACGAGCAGTACTTC
>.|TRBV12-3/TRBV12-4|.|TRBJ2-7
CASSFQGGNYEQYF
TGTGCCAGCAGTTTTCAGGGGGGTAACTACGAGCAGTACTTC
>.|TRBV7-2|.|TRBJ1-1
CASSFSRPGPNTEAFF
TGTGCCAGCAGCTTCTCAAGGCCAGGCCCGAACACTGAAGCTTTCTTT
>.|TRBV7-9|.|TRBJ1-4
CASSLRAGQEEKLFF
TGTGCCAGCAGCTTAAGGGCAGGGCAGGAGGAAAAACTGTTTTTT
>.|TRBV14|.|TRBJ1-2
CASSSFLRDNYGYTF
TGTGCCAGCAGCTCATTTCTCAGGGATAACTATGGCTACACCTTC
>.|TRBV2|.|TRBJ2-7
CASSEGLAVTYEQYF
TGTGCCAGCAGTGAAGGGTTAGCGGTAACCTACGAGCAGTACTTC
>few|TRBV7-3|.|TRBJ2-3
CASSLQSGPSTQYF
TGTGCCAGCAGCTTACAATCAGGGCCCTCTACGCAGTATTTT
>few|TRBV6-5|TRBD1|TRBJ1-2
CASSSTGGGGYTF
TGTGCCAGCAGTTCCACAGGGGGTGGAGGCTACACCTTC
>.|TRBV27|.|TRBJ1-5
CASSNTRTGNQPQHF
TGTGCCAGCAGTAATACCAGGACGGGCAATCAGCCCCAGCATTTT
>.|TRBV18|TRBD1|TRBJ2-3
CASSPRTADRGPKWDTQYF
TGTGCCAGCTCACCGAGGACCGCGGACAGGGGGCCGAAGTGGGATACGCAGTATTTT